The source of this T cell receptor beta chain is a study of cytomegalovirus exposure and HLA in healthy donors (dated by TCRdb to the late 2010s). Broadly, across the study: An earlier analysis of roughly 500 of the donors reported approximately 300 Gb of sequence data and 90 million to 120 million unique TCR beta sequences obtained from about 180 million T cells. Approximately 300 gigabases of sequencing data and around 88 million unique TCR sequences made up an early release that covered 500 to 700 HLA-typed donors. Of the 300 to 400 genotyped donors, about 80% fell in the genetic ancestry cluster associated with self-reported Caucasian donors. The study aimed to test whether signatures of past pathogen exposure could be identified by cataloging public T cell receptors. The study used immunosequencing to profile the T cell repertoires of several hundred subjects and linked those repertoires to cytomegalovirus serostatus. A separate validation cohort of more than 100 different subjects was used in addition to the approximately 610-subject first cohort. To predict cytomegalovirus infection status, the study combined high-throughput TCR immunosequencing, statistical association of individual TCRs with disease status, and machine learning. In a later analysis, previously published TCR beta repertoires from fewer than 750 donors were re-analyzed and high-resolution HLA genotyping was added so that TCR occurrence patterns could be studied. In the later analysis, no new phenotypic data were used to find candidate immune exposures; instead, reliance was placed on TCR beta sequences and their occurrence across donors. An earlier analysis of 450 to 750 of the donors used high-throughput TCR beta sequencing to judge whether each TCR beta V gene segment behaved as functional or pseudogenic. Alongside the repertoire data, information on donor age, sex, ethnicity and CMV serostatus was compiled. A later genetic analysis took genome-wide SNP genotypes for 398 of the 666 donors and used that subset as a discovery cohort. All discovery cohort repertoires had been generated using a single sequencing platform. HLA typing covered class I and class II loci at four-digit resolution. The number of typed donors differed by locus: about 629-630 for A, B, C, DRB1 and DQB1; approximately 540 for DQA1; around 580 for DPA1; and approximately 450 for DPB1. Four to six DR-DQ haplotypes were handled as single units for association and clustering, since linkage in the cohort was strong. Among about 370 genotyped donors of the cohort, an average of about 240,000 unique TCR beta nucleotide sequences was sequenced per donor, of which about 18% were non-productive. The paper's findings and limits, for the study overall: The presence/absence analyses assumed that sequencing depth was roughly uniform across donors, and that assumption may not be true. A total of about 180 TCR beta chains were listed by the study as associated with cytomegalovirus. According to the authors, the approach could potentially be generalized to other disease states and immunological phenotypes. Linkage disequilibrium might explain the correlated functional status among segregating V segments, but an unknown experimental factor could not be ruled out. Several of the top co-occurrence clusters appeared to be linked to parvovirus B19, influenza, CMV and Epstein-Barr virus, according to a later analysis. A further reported finding was that TCR beta sequences accurately predicted the HLA-A and HLA-B alleles for most subjects in the first cohort. A cluster of highly shared sequence variants was judged likely to be a technical artifact of the sequencing pipeline. Across donors, most TCR sequences were observed very rarely, whereas some public TCRs were present in many individuals. Some IMGT-functional V segments, including TRBV6-2 and TRBV6-3, could not be distinguished by the 87-base-pair reads and were therefore excluded. In vitro tests confirmed that a few of the cytomegalovirus-associated TCR beta chains recognize cytomegalovirus antigens. In a later genetic analysis, a missense DCLRE1C variant was associated with V-gene and J-gene trimming of TCR beta chains, and the association was replicated in an independent cohort. The earlier analysis of 587 of the donors excluded some 15 rarely observed V segments, including chromosome 9 orphons, because counts were too low. In a later analysis, HLA-associated TCR beta chains showed more clonal expansion and lower generation probabilities than non-associated chains that were equally common. The cohort was sequenced for TCR beta chains only, and without alpha or paired-chain data the features that could be detected were limited. Because HLA typing was missing for some donors at each locus, association tests included only the typed subset. A later analysis associated 15,000 to 20,000 TCR beta sequences with specific HLA alleles at a false discovery rate of 0.05. In a later analysis, most CMV-associated TCR beta chains were found to appear HLA-restricted, with HLA associations seemingly driven largely by CMV exposure. In a later analysis, TCR association rates were found to vary across HLA loci, with the most associated TCRs seen for DRB1 alleles and the fewest for HLA-C alleles. The classifier was reported to diagnose cytomegalovirus status with high specificity and sensitivity in both the original and validation cohorts. In an earlier analysis of 500 to 650 of the donors, most TCR beta V segments appeared in productive rearrangements about 87% or about 30% of the time, broadly matching IMGT annotations. Strong co-occurrence of HLA alleles, especially DR and DQ, made assigning TCR associations to individual alleles difficult. In a later genetic analysis, fewer N-insertions in productive TCRs were reported among donors in an Asian-associated ancestry cluster than the roughly 700-donor mean. Immune exposure information for the cohort was limited to CMV serostatus.

The receptor library was made with the immunoSEQ multiplex PCR assay. A mixture of 60 forward primers for TCR Vbeta segments and 13 reverse primers for TCR Jbeta segments was used in the multiplex PCR. Amplification of the CDR3 region of rearranged TCR beta genes was performed with a multiplex PCR assay on genomic DNA. Amplified TCR beta libraries were sequenced as 87-base-pair reads on the Illumina HiSeq System. Regarding the original processing steps: Across the 700 or so repertoires, a later analysis counted approximately 75 million unique TCR beta chains, about 10 million of which were shared by at least two donors. Raw reads were error-corrected and collapsed into unique sequences by a nearest-neighbor algorithm in which closely related sequences were merged to remove PCR and sequencing errors. Alignment of CDR3 sequences to IMGT reference sequences was used to assign V, D and J gene segments. For a sequence to be retained, a match of at least six nucleotides was required to both a V gene segment and a J gene segment. A rearrangement counted as productive if the CDR3 had no stop codons and remained in frame with V and J, and every other rearrangement counted as non-productive. Following IMGT convention, CDR3 was defined as the stretch from the second conserved V-encoded cysteine to the conserved J-encoded phenylalanine. The earlier analysis of fewer than 700 of the donors excluded sequences that lacked an unambiguous match to a single V gene segment. In an earlier analysis of around 600 of the donors, V segments were called functional above 56.7% productive rearrangements and were called segregating when the between-donor standard deviation exceeded 5%. A statistical classification framework was developed to diagnose cytomegalovirus status using the catalog of TCR beta chain sequences. V and J gene assignment, in a later analysis, came from comparing TCR nucleotide sequences with IMGT/GENE-DB human TR gene sequences. A later analysis assigned CDR3 sequences and most-parsimonious VDJ recombination scenarios with the TCRdist pipeline. A later analysis defined each TCR beta chain by its CDR3 amino acid sequence plus V-gene family, and excluded reads lacking a unique V-gene family. In a later analysis, a few hundred highly shared, low-generation-probability nucleotide sequences were removed to address suspected cross-contamination and a sequencing artifact. For each public chain, a later analysis derived a clonal expansion index from normalized ranks of inferred template counts within each repertoire. In a later analysis, generation probabilities were computed using a VDJ recombination model fitted to out-of-frame rearrangements, and the results were checked against IGoR. In a later analysis, TCR-TCR, TCR-HLA and TCR-CMV co-occurrence was scored with hypergeometric tests, and a repertoire-size bias correction was applied to TCR pairs. False discovery rates were estimated in a later analysis by permuting HLA or CMV assignments 20 times. A later analysis grouped co-occurring TCRs with DBSCAN, adding TCRdist sequence similarity when clustering within HLA-allele-positive subsets. Repertoires with fewer than 30,000 or more than 120,000 public chains were left out of co-occurrence clustering, as were five repertoires with anomalous nucleotide sharing. The table was pulled from immuneACCESS by TCRdb, which kept in-frame rearrangements only. Such tables lose some clones; where checked, under half of the loss comes from unresolved V genes, and the rest has no known cause. That table is the source of V, J and clone size, and D and trimming were worked out from the DNA. The table for this sample lists fewer than 150,000 clones; 77% of them were counted only once. Together, the top ten hold about 3.7% of the sample.

The CDR3 covers 18 residues, taking in both the cysteine and the phenylalanine. Here the CDR3 DNA is all that survives: 54 bases in frame from base 1. Taken from the germline V gene (reference sequence), the CDR1 and CDR2 loops are PRHDT and FYEKMQ. After removal of 1 base from V and 0 bases from J, the junction retains 7 bases not matched to a gene. Of note for this clone: Its antigen is not yet known. Nothing much larger sits one base from this clone, and base qualities are not available.

The cohort was made up of 500 to 850 healthy bone marrow donors. Cohort members were all nominally healthy when sampled, although unrecorded immune exposures were likely present. Of the roughly 630 cohort members, 289 had a positive CMV serostatus and just over 350 had a negative one, while no CMV serostatus was recorded for the donor. A peripheral blood sample was collected from each donor, and TCR beta sequencing was performed on peripheral blood mononuclear cells. The Qiagen DNeasy Blood Extraction Kit was used to extract genomic DNA from the blood cell samples. The TCR comes from a human donor in good health. Sequencing was performed on PBMCs. Recombination connected TRBV13 to TRBJ2-2, with 8 middle bases fitting TRBD2. The CDR3 is CASSLDGLAGANTGELFF. In nucleotide form, the sequence is TGTGCCAGCAGCTTAGATGGTCTAGCGGGCGCGAACACCGGGGAGCTGTTTTTT.